This paragraph reports one T cell receptor beta chain. Its specificity is unknown. Germline V CDR1 and CDR2: MNHEY, SMNVEV (reference sequence). Trimming pared 0 bases from V and 11 bases from J, leaving 19 bases between. The CDR3 consists of 15 residues. Profiled with immunoSEQ multiplex PCR; TCRdb holds only in-frame clones, not every one. The data show approximately 120,000 clones, 88% seen once. The data stem from a study of cytomegalovirus exposure and HLA in healthy donors. The study's findings and limits: Among TCR beta chains, those listed as cytomegalovirus-associated numbered fewer than 200.

The rearrangement uses TRBV27 and TRBJ1-1, with D perhaps matching TRBD1 (6 bases). This receptor was identified in a woman aged 18-29 years in good health and CMV-seronegative. Sequences were obtained from PBMCs. The CDR3 DNA sequence: TGTGCCAGCAGTTTATCGCTCACGGGGGGCGAGCAGGCTTTCTTT. Translation gives CASSLSLTGGEQAFF.